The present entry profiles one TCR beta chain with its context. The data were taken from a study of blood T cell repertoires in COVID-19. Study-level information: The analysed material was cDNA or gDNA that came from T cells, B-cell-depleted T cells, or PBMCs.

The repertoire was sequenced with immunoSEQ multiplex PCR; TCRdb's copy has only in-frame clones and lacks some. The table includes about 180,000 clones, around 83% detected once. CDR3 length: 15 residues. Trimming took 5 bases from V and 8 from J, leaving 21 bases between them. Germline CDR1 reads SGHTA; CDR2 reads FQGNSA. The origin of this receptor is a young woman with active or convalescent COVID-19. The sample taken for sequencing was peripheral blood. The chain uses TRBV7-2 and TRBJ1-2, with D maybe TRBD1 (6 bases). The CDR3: CASSPTYDRIRGYTF. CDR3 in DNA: TGTGCCAGCAGCCCTACCTACGACAGGATAAGGGGCTACACCTTC.